Each of the 23 T cell receptor beta chains below was sequenced from the same sample in a study of Ad26.COV2.S vaccination and SARS-CoV-2 variants. Using immunoSEQ multiplex PCR, the repertoire was profiled, and TCRdb retains in-frame clones only, with some absent. In the table there are more than 150,000 clones, around 85% of which are singletons. The sequences come from peripheral blood, collected after recovery from COVID-19. Receptor source: a human donor who had recovered from COVID-19.

This clone appeared a single time. The V and J genes are TRBV3-1 (or the pseudogene TRBV3-2) and TRBJ2-7, with 8 bases identical to TRBD1. The V gene's germline CDR1 is LGHDT and CDR2 YNNKEL (reference sequence). With V trimmed by 0 bases and J by 4 bases, 8 bases remained unmatched. The CDR3 loop spans 16 amino acids. The CDR3 DNA follows: TGTGCCAGCAGCCAAGATAGACAGGGGAGGTGGTACGAGCAGTACTTC. It is translated as CASSQDRQGRWYEQYF.

The CDR3 protein is CASSIELTVNTEAFF. CDR3 DNA: TGTGCCAGTAGTATAGAATTGACAGTTAACACTGAAGCTTTCTTT. This sequence joins TRBV19 and TRBJ1-1, with D tentatively TRBD1 (5 bases). The germline V gene encodes CDR1 LNHDA and CDR2 SQIVND (reference sequence). The V and J ends lost 0 bases and 2 bases respectively, with 10 bases between them. The CDR3 extends over 15 amino acids.

The chain couples TRBV11-3 to TRBJ2-2; D gene uncertain. The V and J ends lost 5 bases and 1 base respectively, with 14 bases between them. Germline loops: CDR1 SGHNT, CDR2 YENEEA. The CDR3 is 16 amino acids. Here the CDR3 reads CASSTTRGLNTGELFF. The CDR3 region has the DNA TGTGCCAGCAGCACAACCCGCGGATTGAACACCGGGGAGCTGTTTTTT.

This chain's CDR3 is CASRNQGSSNQPQHF. CDR3 coding DNA: TGTGCCAGCAGGAATCAGGGGTCGAGCAATCAGCCCCAGCATTTT. The rearrangement uses TRBV2 and TRBJ1-5; a weak D match, TRBD1 (6 bases). With 6 bases removed from V and 1 base from J, the gap between germline ends came to 13 bases. The CDR3 runs 15 residues. Germline assignment: CDR1 SNHLY and CDR2 FYNNEI.

The genes are TRBV7-9 and TRBJ1-1; D gene unclear. The CDR3 runs 10 residues. V was clipped by 7 bases and J by 8 bases, with 8 bases between them. The germline gives CDR1 SEHNR, CDR2 FQNEAQ (reference sequence). This CDR3 is CASTEVEAFF. The DNA for the CDR3 is TGTGCCAGCACGGAAGTCGAAGCTTTCTTT.

This sequence joins TRBV7-3 and TRBJ2-1, with a weak D call TRBD1 (6 bases). CDR3 length: 13 amino acids. V dropped 5 bases and J dropped 7 bases, with 12 bases sitting between them. Germline V lookup: CDR1 SGHTA, CDR2 FQGTGA. The CDR3 bases are TGTGCCAGCAGCGTGATTAGGGGGAATGAGCAGTTCTTC. Translated, it gives CASSVIRGNEQFF.

This chain links TRBV18 with TRBJ1-6; D ambiguous. Germline CDR1 KGHSH, CDR2 LQKENI. Trimming shortened V by 1 base and J by 0 bases, and 10 bases separated the two germline ends. The length of the CDR3 is 17 residues. The CDR3 DNA sequence: TGTGCCAGCTCACCACAGGGTCCAGGCTCCTATAATTCACCCCTCCACTTT. Translated: CASSPQGPGSYNSPLHF. The entire variable domain, with the rest obtained from reference TRBV18 and TRBJ1-6, is as follows: NAGVMQNPRHLVRRRGQEARLRCSPMKGHSHVYWYRQLPEEGLKFMVYLQKENIIDESGMPKERFSAEFPKEGPSILRIQQVVRGDSAAYFCASSPQGPGSYNSPLHFGNGTRLTVT.

Concerning this clone: The junction differs from germline at one of its ends, possibly a read error. The chain combines TRBV29-1 with TRBJ2-7, with D unresolved. CDR3 size: 14 residues. The V gene's germline CDR1 is SQVTM and CDR2 ANQGSEA. CDR3 loop: CSVEGKESSYEQYF. CDR3 DNA: TGCAGCGTCGAAGGCAAGGAGAGCTCCTACGAGCAGTACTTC.

The sample holds one count of this clone. The chain couples TRBV28 to TRBJ2-1; 11 bases fit TRBD1. V dropped 4 bases and J dropped 2; count of bases not matched to a gene: 7. Germline loops: CDR1 MDHEN, CDR2 SYDVKM. The CDR3 covers 17 residues. For the CDR3, the DNA is TGTGCCAGCAGTTCGCCCCTGGGACAGGGGGCCTACAATGAGCAGTTCTTC. Its translation: CASSSPLGQGAYNEQFF.

A single count supports this clone. The rearrangement joins TRBV3-1 (or the pseudogene TRBV3-2) to TRBJ1-6, with TRBD1 identical over 7 bases. The CDR3 has 16 amino acids. V trimming: 0 bases; J trimming: 7 bases; junction bases outside the gene matches: 6. Germline-derived CDR1 and CDR2 are LGHDT and YNNKEL (reference sequence). The CDR3 sequence is CASSQDWRGRNSPLHF. CDR3 DNA: TGTGCCAGCAGCCAAGATTGGAGGGGGCGAAATTCACCCCTCCACTTT.

The gene calls are TRBV7-3 and TRBJ1-5; 7 nucleotides align to TRBD1. V was pared by 2 bases and J by 8 bases, with 3 bases of the junction left unmatched. There are 13 residues in the CDR3. Germline assignment: CDR1 SGHTA and CDR2 FQGTGA. This CDR3 reads CASSLDRDEPQHF. CDR3 nucleotide sequence: TGTGCCAGCAGCTTAGACAGGGATGAGCCCCAGCATTTT.

V and J are TRBV7-9 and TRBJ1-1, with D unclear. CDR3 length: 11 residues. V was cut by 6 bases and J by 2 bases, with 4 bases left in between. Germline values: CDR1 SEHNR, CDR2 FQNEAQ (reference sequence). This chain's CDR3 is CASRTNTEAFF. The CDR3 DNA follows: TGTGCCAGCAGGACAAACACTGAAGCTTTCTTT.

The chain uses TRBV27 and TRBJ2-5; D gene ambiguous. CDR1 MNHEY and CDR2 SMNVEV come from the germline V gene (reference sequence). V was cut by 3 bases and J by 5 bases, with 10 bases left in between. The CDR3 covers 13 residues. The CDR3 nucleotides read TGTGCCAGCAGTTTCCAGGTCCTGGAGACCCAGTACTTC. Translation: CASSFQVLETQYF.

Remarks on this clone: A junction end diverges from the germline sequence, so it may reflect a read error. The chain carries TRBV13 and TRBJ1-5, with 10 bases lining up with TRBD1. The germline V gene encodes CDR1 PRHDT and CDR2 FYEKMQ (reference sequence). The CDR3 loop spans 15 amino acids. In DNA, the CDR3 is TGTGCCAGCAGTTTAGGACAGGGGGGCGGTCAGCCCCAGCATTTT. It is translated as CASSLGQGGGQPQHF.

The CDR3 reads CASSPLSQAGVPYEQYF. The CDR3 DNA is TGTGCCAGCTCACCGCTAAGTCAAGCGGGAGTCCCCTACGAGCAGTACTTC. The genes are TRBV18 and TRBJ2-7, with 8 bases aligning to TRBD2. J gave up 2 bases and V 3 bases, and 12 bases lay outside the gene matches. Germline V gene lookup returns CDR1 KGHSH and CDR2 LQKENI. The CDR3 is made up of 17 amino acids.

The chain links TRBV20-1 to TRBJ2-1; TRBD2 matches at 11 bases. Germline V CDR1 and CDR2: DFQATT, SNEGSKA (reference sequence). CDR3 size: 15 residues. The J segment lost 5 bases and the V segment lost 3 bases, leaving 6 bases of the junction unmatched. The CDR3 here is CSASIAGGAHNEQFF. CDR3 bases: TGCAGTGCTAGTATAGCGGGGGGGGCCCACAATGAGCAGTTCTTC.

This clone was seen a single time. This rearrangement joins TRBV29-1 to TRBJ2-3; 8 bases are shared with TRBD1. This CDR3 contains 14 residues. Germline loops: CDR1 SQVTM, CDR2 ANQGSEA. The trim removed 3 bases at V and 3 bases at J, leaving 5 bases unmatched. CDR3 DNA: TGCAGCGTTGAGGGCAGGGGGCAAACAGATACGCAGTATTTT. Its protein product is CSVEGRGQTDTQYF.

The chain employs TRBV12-3 or TRBV12-4 and TRBJ2-1; no firm D call. This CDR3 contains 11 residues. Trimming took 5 bases from V and 10 from J, leaving 9 bases between them. In nucleotides, the CDR3 is TGTGCCAGCAGTCCCCGAAACGAGCAGTTCTTC. Its translation: CASSPRNEQFF.

J is TRBJ1-1 and V is TRBV29-1; D might be TRBD1 (6 bases). The V gene lost 7 bases and the J gene lost 5 bases, with 8 bases spanning the gap. Germline V lookup: CDR1 SQVTM, CDR2 ANQGSEA. CDR3 length: 10 amino acids. CDR3 coding DNA: TGCAGCGCAGGGGTGACTGAAGCTTTCTTT. Translating gives CSAGVTEAFF.

The gene calls are TRBV27 and TRBJ2-7, with a tentative D call TRBD1 (5 bases). The CDR3 loop spans 14 amino acids. Germline lookup yields CDR1 MNHEY and CDR2 SMNVEV (reference sequence). Trimming left V 0 bases short and J 1 base short, with 7 bases between. The DNA of the CDR3 is TGTGCCAGCAGTTTATCCCAGGGATCCTACGAGCAGTACTTC. Its translation: CASSLSQGSYEQYF.

The chain couples TRBV6-5 to TRBJ1-1; 8 bases agree with TRBD1. Germline CDR1 and CDR2: MNHEY and SVGAGI. With 2 bases clipped from V and 6 bases from J, the junction kept 8 bases outside the gene matches. The CDR3 extends over 15 amino acids. CDR3 in DNA: TGTGCCAGCAGTTACGCAGGCAGGGGGCTTTCTGAAGCTTTCTTT. Translated, it gives CASSYAGRGLSEAFF.

This sequence joins TRBV29-1 and TRBJ2-5; 7 bases line up with TRBD2. The germline CDR1 and CDR2 sequences are SQVTM and ANQGSEA. There are 13 residues in the CDR3. The V segment lost 4 bases and the J segment 2 bases; nucleotides outside the gene matches: 4. In nucleotides, the CDR3 is TGCAGCGTTGGAGGCGGGGGACAAGAGACCCAGTACTTC. Amino acid sequence: CSVGGGGQETQYF.

This chain joins TRBV7-9 and TRBJ2-3; D might be TRBD1 (5 bases). The germline V gene encodes CDR1 SEHNR and CDR2 FQNEAQ (reference sequence). The CDR3 is made up of 15 amino acids. V was trimmed by 1 base and J by 4 bases, leaving 12 bases between them. The CDR3 coding sequence is TGTGCCAGCAGCTTAGTACCAGGGTGGGCAGATACGCAGTATTTT. Protein sequence: CASSLVPGWADTQYF.